This T cell receptor (beta chain) was sequenced for a study of CD8 T cells in Susac syndrome. General study points: Individuals included in the TCR sequencing and HLA analysis were acknowledged by the study to be relatively few in number.

The authors sequenced TCR beta from blood CD8+ and CD4+ T cells. Through negative isolation, CD4+ and CD8+ T cells were obtained, while TEMRA cells were enriched using FACS. With respect to this clonotype: Its antigen is unknown.

Random hexamers were used to reverse transcribe the RNA input (about 0.45 to 1 ug). Across 54 Vbeta and 13 Jbeta, TCR beta CDR3 was amplified with immunoSEQ multiplex PCR. TCRdb called the immunoSEQ multiplex PCR reads again in MiXCR, with one record for every CDR3 protein. The table includes approximately 230,000 distinct CDR3 sequences, roughly 93% detected once. The CDR3 consists of 17 residues. The V gene lost 5 bases and the J gene lost 0 bases, with 17 bases spanning the gap. Germline V CDR1 and CDR2: SGHAT, FQNNGV. The sequence was obtained from a human donor with multiple sclerosis. The V call is TRBV11-2, the J call TRBJ1-3; D is undetermined. The sample comprised CD4+ T cells from PBMCs. CDR3 sequence reads: CASSPLDGLSSGNTIYF. DNA for the CDR3: TGTGCCAGCAGCCCCCTGGACGGATTATCCTCTGGAAACACCATATATTTT.